This note documents a single T cell receptor (beta chain) sequence. The V gene's germline CDR1 is MNHEY and CDR2 SMNVEV (reference sequence). The CDR3 runs to 15 residues. Deletions cut 4 bases from V and 5 bases from J, with 17 bases between. The data derive from a study of OX40 agonist ivuxolimab in advanced cancers. Repertoires were generated with immunoSEQ multiplex PCR, while TCRdb's copy carries only in-frame clones and drops some. The repertoire holds approximately 7,000 clones, with about 76% as singletons. The chain combines TRBV27 with TRBJ1-2; possibly TRBD1 for D (5 bases). The source of this sequence is an adult with an advanced solid tumor such as melanoma, head and neck, liver or kidney cancer. Material: CD4+ or CD8+ T cells sorted from blood, obtained in a trial of the OX40 agonist ivuxolimab. The CDR3: CASSYRQGLWYGYTF. For the CDR3, the DNA is TGTGCCAGCAGTTACCGGCAGGGTTTGTGGTATGGCTACACCTTC.